Listed below are T cell receptor beta chains from one sample, sequenced in a study of cytomegalovirus exposure and HLA in healthy donors. TCRdb's copy holds only in-frame clones and misses some; the assay was immunoSEQ multiplex PCR. This sample carries about 130,000 clones, approximately 78% of them seen once, and the ten largest clones take less than 1.1%. The sample taken for sequencing was PBMCs. All receptors derive from a woman aged 30 to 39 in good health and CMV-seronegative. Both conserved end residues are part of each CDR3. A D gene is named only where the DNA matches it firmly. Some rows have no size entry. The others give once, few or many, or a class for an expanded clone.

v_gene	d_gene	j_gene	abundance	CDR3nt	CDR3aa
TRBV30	NA	TRBJ1-5	few	TGTGCCTGGAGTCGGGGTGAGGATCAGCCCCAGCATTTT	CAWSRGEDQPQHF
TRBV30	NA	TRBJ1-1	NA	TGTGCCTGGACCCTGGGGCCCCGCACGGCTTTCTTT	CAWTLGPRTAFF
TRBV7-9	TRBD1	TRBJ1-2	NA	TGTGCCAGCAGCTTAGCTATCCCCGGGACAGGGGTCCGCTATGGCTACACCTTC	CASSLAIPGTGVRYGYTF
TRBV29-1	NA	TRBJ2-6	NA	TGCAGCACATCACAGGGCTCTGGGGCCAACGTCCTGACTTTC	CSTSQGSGANVLTF
TRBV5-4	TRBD2	TRBJ2-3	NA	TGTGCCAGCAGCTTCGGTCTAGCGGGACAAGATACGCAGTATTTT	CASSFGLAGQDTQYF
TRBV7-8	NA	TRBJ1-4	NA	TGTGCCAGCAGCTTGAGGCGGGATCTTAATGAAAAACTGTTTTTT	CASSLRRDLNEKLFF
TRBV4-1	TRBD1	TRBJ1-3	few	TGCGCCAGCAGACGGACAGGCCGAAACACCATATATTTT	CASRRTGRNTIYF
TRBV29-1	NA	TRBJ2-5	few	TGCAGTGACCGGGTGACGGGGGAGACCCAGTACTTC	CSDRVTGETQYF
TRBV5-1	NA	TRBJ2-1	NA	TGCGCCAGCAGCGGTGGTAGCGTCAATGAGCAGTTCTTC	CASSGGSVNEQFF
TRBV7-8	NA	TRBJ2-7	NA	TGTGCCAGCAGCTTAGTATTGGAGGGCGACTTGATGGGGGAGCAGTACTTC	CASSLVLEGDLMGEQYF
TRBV13	NA	TRBJ1-3	NA	TGTGCCAGCAGCTTCCTCGGAAACACCATATATTTT	CASSFLGNTIYF
TRBV6-1	NA	TRBJ1-1	once	TGTGCCAGCAGTGAACTCACACAGGGTGAAGCTTTCTTT	CASSELTQGEAFF
TRBV7-3	NA	TRBJ1-1	once	TGTGCCAGCAGCTCGTACAGTTTGAACACTGAAGCTTTCTTT	CASSSYSLNTEAFF
TRBV30	TRBD1	TRBJ1-5	NA	TGTGCCTGGAGTTCAGGGGGCCTTCAGCCCCAGCATTTT	CAWSSGGLQPQHF
TRBV9	NA	TRBJ1-2	NA	TGTGCCAGCAGCGCCCCCGGGGATAACTATGGCTACACCTTC	CASSAPGDNYGYTF
TRBV19	TRBD1	TRBJ1-1	NA	TGTGCCAGTAGTATTCGGGGCAGGGGGCTGGTCACTGAAGCTTTCTTT	CASSIRGRGLVTEAFF
TRBV5-1	TRBD2	TRBJ2-5	few	TGCGCCAGCAGCTTGGCAGCGGGGATGAGGGAGACCCAGTACTTC	CASSLAAGMRETQYF
TRBV6-1	TRBD1	TRBJ1-2	NA	TGTGCCAGCACCCGACAGGGTTCGGGTGGCTACACCTTC	CASTRQGSGGYTF
TRBV7-9	TRBD2	TRBJ2-5	NA	TGTGCCAGCAGCTTAGAGGGACTACGTGGAGAGACCCAGTACTTC	CASSLEGLRGETQYF
TRBV7-2	TRBD2	TRBJ2-2	NA	TGTGCCAGCAGCCTCCGACTAGCGGGGAAGACCGGGGAGCTGTTTTTT	CASSLRLAGKTGELFF
TRBV7-9	TRBD2	TRBJ2-7	NA	TGTGCCAGCAGCTCACTGGAATGGACTAGCGGGAGGACCTACGAGCAGTACTTC	CASSSLEWTSGRTYEQYF
TRBV6-7	NA	TRBJ1-4	NA	TGTGCCAGCACCCTAAGCGGGGACTCCCGCCTAGCTAATGAAAAACTGTTTTTT	CASTLSGDSRLANEKLFF
TRBV6-1	NA	TRBJ1-5	NA	TGTGCCAGCAGTGCACAGGGAAATCAGCCCCAGCATTTT	CASSAQGNQPQHF
TRBV12-5	NA	TRBJ2-5	NA	TGTGCTAGTGGTTTGGACCTCGGGACACGGTACTTC	CASGLDLGTRYF
TRBV7-3	TRBD2	TRBJ2-3	NA	TGTGCCAGCAGCTTATTTCGGGGCGGGGGGGCGGATACGCAGTATTTT	CASSLFRGGGADTQYF
TRBV4-1	TRBD2	TRBJ2-5	once	TGCGCCAGCAGCAAAAACGGACTAGCGGGGATTGAGACCCAGTACTTC	CASSKNGLAGIETQYF
TRBV7-2	NA	TRBJ2-7	NA	TGTGCCAGCAGCCCTCTAGCGTCAGAACTCTACGAGCAGTACTTC	CASSPLASELYEQYF
TRBV6-4	NA	TRBJ2-1	once	TGTGCCAGCAGTGAGGGCAGACACAATGAGCAGTTCTTC	CASSEGRHNEQFF
TRBV29-1	TRBD1	TRBJ2-1	NA	TGCAGCGTTGAACCGGGACAGGGCAATGAGCAGTTCTTC	CSVEPGQGNEQFF
TRBV29-1	NA	TRBJ1-4	few	TGCAGCGCAGAACAGTTAACTAATGAAAAACTGTTTTTT	CSAEQLTNEKLFF
TRBV11-3	TRBD1	TRBJ2-3	NA	TGTGCCAGCAGCCGGGGACAGAGGAGCACAGATACGCAGTATTTT	CASSRGQRSTDTQYF
TRBV6-5	NA	TRBJ1-1	NA	TGTGCCAGCAGTTATAGAACAGGGCACACTGAAGCTTTCTTT	CASSYRTGHTEAFF
TRBV5-1	TRBD2	TRBJ2-7	NA	TGCGCCAGCAGGGTTAGCGGGAGCTACGAGCAGTACTTC	CASRVSGSYEQYF
TRBV28	TRBD1	TRBJ2-5	NA	TGTGCCAGCAGTGTGGGACAGAATGCTCTCGTGGTGACCCAGTACTTC	CASSVGQNALVVTQYF
TRBV29-1	NA	TRBJ2-1	NA	TGCAGCGTTGAGGCCAGGGACAATGAGCAGTTCTTC	CSVEARDNEQFF
TRBV9	NA	TRBJ2-2	NA	TGTGCCAGCAGCAAAACCCAACTACTAAACACCGGGGAGCTGTTTTTT	CASSKTQLLNTGELFF
TRBV4-2	TRBD2	TRBJ2-7	NA	TGTGCCAGCAGCCAAGAGTTCCCGCGGGAGCGTATTTTCGAGCAGTACTTC	CASSQEFPRERIFEQYF
TRBV29-1	NA	TRBJ1-2	NA	TGCAGCGGGGGGGGGTTCTATGGCTACACCTTC	CSGGGFYGYTF
TRBV7-6	TRBD2	TRBJ2-5	few	TGTGCCAGCAGCCCATTGGGAGTAGCGGGGGTTCAAGAGACCCAGTACTTC	CASSPLGVAGVQETQYF
TRBV9	NA	TRBJ1-2	NA	TGTGCCAGCAGCGAATACCGAGGGACAAAAAACTATGGCTACACCTTC	CASSEYRGTKNYGYTF
TRBV7-2	NA	TRBJ1-3	few	TGTGCCAGCAGCTTAGACATTCGGGCTGGAAACACCATATATTTT	CASSLDIRAGNTIYF
TRBV9	TRBD2	TRBJ2-1	once	TGTGCCAGCAGCGTAGAGGGGCGGGGGGCTTACAATGAGCAGTTCTTC	CASSVEGRGAYNEQFF
TRBV5-6	NA	TRBJ1-1	few	TGTGCCAGCAGGCTGACCGGGGGCACTGAAGCTTTCTTT	CASRLTGGTEAFF
TRBV13	TRBD2	TRBJ2-5	once	TGTGCCAGCAGCTCGACTAGCGGCTTGGAGACCCAGTACTTC	CASSSTSGLETQYF
TRBV25-1	TRBD1	TRBJ1-4	NA	TGTGCCAGCAGTGATTGGACAGGGTCTGAAAAACTGTTTTTT	CASSDWTGSEKLFF
TRBV27	NA	TRBJ2-1	few	TGTGCCAGCAGTTTAAATGGTGGGCCGGCTGAGCAGTTCTTC	CASSLNGGPAEQFF